The TCR beta chain described here comes from a study of T cell changes during pregnancy in multiple sclerosis. V gave up 6 bases and J gave up 5 bases; unmatched junction bases: 5. Germline assignment: CDR1 MNHEY and CDR2 SVGAGI. CDR3 length equals 15 residues. Profiled with immunoSEQ multiplex PCR; TCRdb holds only in-frame clones, not every one. The sample lists fewer than 75,000 clones, approximately 90% occurring once. This TCR came from a female donor with multiple sclerosis, enrolled in a pregnancy study. The specimen was peripheral blood, collected in the second trimester of pregnancy. V gene TRBV6-5 combines with J gene TRBJ2-1, with 12 nucleotides matching TRBD2. This CDR3 is CASSILAGGDNEQFF. The CDR3 DNA sequence: TGTGCCAGCAGCATACTAGCGGGGGGTGACAATGAGCAGTTCTTC.